The 13 T cell receptor beta chains in this list originate from one sample, sequenced in a study of persistence of HIV-infected CD4 T cells. Antigens for these TCRs are unknown. Overlapping HIV-1 Gag 15-mer peptides at around 1 ug per peptide per mL were used. CD40L/CD69 double-negative CD45RO-high memory CD4+ T cells were collected. This was the immunoSEQ version 4 assay in survey mode. Sequencing used immunoSEQ multiplex PCR; TCRdb keeps in-frame clones, though not all of them. The table shows 30,000 or so clones, with 82% occurring only once. This sample comprised CD4+ T cells sorted from PBMCs after roughly 18-hour stimulation, obtained from a patient who received antiretroviral therapy. These receptors came from an adult woman with HIV who was CMV-seropositive.

This chain uses TRBV21-1 with TRBJ1-4. TRBV21-1 constitutes a pseudogene. The CDR3 runs 15 residues. CDR3: CASSKGLPYNEKLFF. CDR3 nucleotide sequence: TGTGCCAGCAGCAAAGGACTTCCGTATAATGAAAAACTGTTTTTT.

In this sample, this clone turned up a few times. The chain joins TRBV3-1 (or the pseudogene TRBV3-2) to TRBJ1-1; maybe TRBD1 (5 bases). Germline CDR1 is LGHDT and CDR2 is YNNKEL (reference sequence). CDR3 length equals 15 residues. Trimming left V 1 base short and J 7 bases short, with 16 bases between. The DNA of the CDR3 is TGTGCCAGCAGCCAAGGGTGGGCGGACAATAATGAAGCTTTCTTT. It is translated as CASSQGWADNNEAFF.

The chain has TRBV19 and TRBJ2-4, with D unclear. V was cut by 1 base and J by 0 bases, with 4 bases left in between. Germline V lookup: CDR1 LNHDA, CDR2 SQIVND (reference sequence). This CDR3 has 14 amino acids. The CDR3 coding sequence is TGTGCCAGTAGTATAGTGCTAGCCAAAAACATTCAGTACTTC. Translated, it gives CASSIVLAKNIQYF.

The chain couples TRBV10-3 to TRBJ1-2, with D possibly TRBD1 on 6 matching bases. Germline V gene data show CDR1 as ENHRY and CDR2 as SYGVKD. The CDR3 is 11 amino acids. V shed 6 bases and J shed 8 bases, with 10 bases lying between them. CDR3 in DNA: TGTGCCATCAGACAGGGTAGGGGCTACACCTTC. Protein sequence: CAIRQGRGYTF.

This clone came up once. The chain uses TRBV19 and TRBJ2-7, with 12 positions matching TRBD1. The CDR3 has 14 amino acids. Germline CDR1 reads LNHDA; CDR2 reads SQIVND (reference sequence). Germline trimming cut 6 bases from V and 2 bases from J; bases unmatched to any gene: 2. The CDR3: CASSRDRGPYEQYF. The CDR3 coding sequence is TGTGCCAGTAGCCGGGACAGGGGGCCCTACGAGCAGTACTTC.

CDR3 in amino acids: CASSLQGPSGTGELFF. CDR3 nucleotide sequence: TGTGCCAGCTCTCTACAGGGGCCTTCAGGGACCGGGGAGCTGTTTTTT. This rearrangement joins TRBV18 to TRBJ2-2; TRBD1 agrees at 7 bases. The CDR3 runs 16 residues. Per germline, CDR1 KGHSH and CDR2 LQKENI. V lost 6 bases and J lost 5; bases outside the gene matches: 12.

J is TRBJ2-5 and V is TRBV7-9; D could derive from TRBD1 or TRBD2 (5 bases each). The CDR3 contains 15 residues. CDR1 is SEHNR and CDR2 is FQNEAQ in the germline V gene (reference sequence). Trimming took 4 bases from V and 1 from J, leaving 13 bases between them. CDR3 sequence: CASSSTSRGQETQYF. CDR3 in DNA: TGTGCCAGCAGCTCGACCTCGAGGGGCCAAGAGACCCAGTACTTC.

The chain combines TRBV9 with TRBJ2-6, with TRBD1 matching 10 bases. Germline trimming cut 3 bases from V and 0 bases from J; bases unmatched to any gene: 18. Germline CDR1 SGDLS, CDR2 YYNGEE. The length of the CDR3 is 22 residues. CDR3: CASSAGRDRGSWWSSGANVLTF. The CDR3 nucleotides are TGTGCCAGCAGCGCGGGGAGGGACAGGGGATCTTGGTGGTCCTCTGGGGCCAACGTCCTGACTTTC. Together with reference TRBV9 and TRBJ2-6, the CDR3 gives the full variable domain: DSGVTQTPKHLITATGQRVTLRCSPRSGDLSVYWYQQSLDQGLQFLIQYYNGEERAKGNILERFSAQQFPDLHSELNLSSLELGDSALYFCASSAGRDRGSWWSSGANVLTFGAGSRLTVL.

The chain links TRBV7-9 to TRBJ2-1, with D perhaps given as TRBD1 or TRBD2 (5 bases each). Looked up from germline, CDR1 is SEHNR and CDR2 is FQNEAQ (reference sequence). This CDR3 region has 14 residues. The V end lost 5 bases, the J end lost 2 bases, and 10 bases lay between the germline ends. In DNA form, the CDR3 reads TGTGCCAGCAGCACCGAGGGACCCTACAATGAGCAGTTCTTC. Encoded protein: CASSTEGPYNEQFF.

This chain links TRBV7-8 with TRBJ2-5, with D possibly being TRBD1 (6 bases). CDR3 length: 15 amino acids. V was clipped by 7 bases and J by 4 bases, with 19 bases between them. CDR1 and CDR2 (germline): SGHVS, FQNEAQ. The CDR3 spells CASIQGGRGLETQYF. CDR3 nucleotide sequence: TGTGCCAGCATCCAAGGTGGCAGGGGATTAGAGACCCAGTACTTC.

The rearrangement uses TRBV21-1 and TRBJ1-5. TRBV21-1 has pseudogene status. The CDR3 extends over 11 amino acids. This chain's CDR3 is CASSKGQPQHF. CDR3 nucleotides: TGTGCCAGCAGCAAAGGTCAGCCCCAGCATTTT.

A single count supports this clone. This chain uses TRBV24-1 with TRBJ1-5; D uncertain. Germline V gene sequence: CDR1 KGHDR, CDR2 SFDVKD. This CDR3 comprises 13 residues. The V end lost 4 bases, the J end lost 4 bases, and 7 bases lay between the germline ends. This CDR3 is CATSEHTNQPQHF. The CDR3 DNA reads as TGTGCCACCAGTGAACACACGAATCAGCCCCAGCATTTT.

This chain links TRBV6-5 with TRBJ2-1; D may be TRBD1 (5 bases). V was shortened by 7 bases and J by 1 base, with 8 bases between the two germline ends. Germline V gives CDR1 MNHEY, CDR2 SVGAGI. The CDR3 contains 13 residues. This CDR3 is CASKQGSYNEQFF. CDR3 coding DNA: TGTGCCAGCAAGCAGGGTTCCTACAATGAGCAGTTCTTC.